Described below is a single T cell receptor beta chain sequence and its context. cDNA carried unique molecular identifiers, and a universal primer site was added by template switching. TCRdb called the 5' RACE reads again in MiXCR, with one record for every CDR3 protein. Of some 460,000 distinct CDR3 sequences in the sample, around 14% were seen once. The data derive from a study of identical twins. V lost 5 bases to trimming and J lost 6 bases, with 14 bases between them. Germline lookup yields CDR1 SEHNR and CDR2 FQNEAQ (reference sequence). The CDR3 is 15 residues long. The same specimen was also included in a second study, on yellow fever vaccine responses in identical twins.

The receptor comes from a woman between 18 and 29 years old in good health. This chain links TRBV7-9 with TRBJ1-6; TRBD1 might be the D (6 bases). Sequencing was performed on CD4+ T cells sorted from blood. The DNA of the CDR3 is TGTGCCAGCAGCCCCGGTGCGGGGGCTAATTCACCCCTCCACTTT. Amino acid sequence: CASSPGAGANSPLHF.